This is a list of T cell receptor beta chains from one sample in a study of vaccination effects on CD4 cells after COVID-19. Produced via immunoSEQ multiplex PCR; TCRdb's table is partial and in-frame only. This sample has some 70,000 clones, with more than 60% found just once. Their recognized antigens are unknown. Sequencing was performed on CD4+ T cells from PBMCs cultured without peptide, taken after COVID-19 vaccination. These TCRs come from a human donor who received a COVID-19 vaccine. Both conserved end residues are part of each CDR3. Fields, in order: CDR3 length, J gene, D gene, V gene, CDR3 protein. D genes are given only for firm matches.

18 TRBJ1-5 TRBD1 TRBV19 CASSLRDRGGVGNQPQHF
16 TRBJ2-3 TRBD2 TRBV3-1/TRBV3-2 CASSQESSGGRDTQYF
12 TRBJ2-3 - TRBV4-3 CASSQEANTQYF
16 TRBJ1-4 - TRBV13 CASSRGGPATNEKLFF
15 TRBJ2-3 - TRBV2 CASGGLTGYTDTQYF
14 TRBJ2-3 TRBD2 TRBV7-9 CASSGAGITDTQYF
12 TRBJ2-1 TRBD1 TRBV29-1 CSVGPGGREQFF
12 TRBJ2-3 - TRBV5-1 CASSKQVDTQYF
16 TRBJ1-4 TRBD1 TRBV9 CASSTQTGGAGEKLFF
14 TRBJ1-6 - TRBV7-9 CASSFGQGHSPLHF
15 TRBJ1-1 - TRBV6-6 CASSNRGSTSSEAFF
13 TRBJ1-1 TRBD1 TRBV30 CAWSPDRATEAFF
16 TRBJ2-5 - TRBV4-1 CASSQNPTGIQETQYF
13 TRBJ2-2 - TRBV9 CASSTRVTGELFF
13 TRBJ1-1 TRBD1 TRBV19 CASKTDRTTEAFF
15 TRBJ2-6 - TRBV5-1 CASSSQGSGANVLTF
13 TRBJ1-5 - TRBV19 CASKTESNQPQHF